What follows are 32 T cell receptor beta chains derived from one specimen sequenced in a study of shared clonotypes between healthy human individuals (dated by TCRdb to between 2020 and 2021). The protocol used for the library was the immunoSEQ multiplex PCR assay. Entries here come from immuneACCESS through TCRdb and include only in-frame sequences with V and J called. Some clones fail to appear in such tables; in the studies checked, an unresolved V gene covers under half of the shortfall, and the cause of the remainder is unknown. Recorded for this sample are about 380,000 clones; approximately 97% of them occurred a single time. The top ten clonotypes cover less than 0.35% of the sample. The specimen was memory CD8+ T cells sorted from blood. The cell subset or site label for this specimen denotes: CD45RO+ cells pooled with CCR7-negative TemRA cells. Receptors originate from a man aged 25-40 years in good health.

This sequence joins TRBV14 and TRBJ1-2; the D is unclear. V was clipped by 0 bases and J by 4 bases, with 9 bases between them. CDR3 size: 14 residues. Germline loops: CDR1 SGHDN, CDR2 FVKESK. The chain's CDR3 is CASSQDRGFYGYTF. For the CDR3, the DNA is TGTGCCAGCAGCCAAGATCGCGGTTTCTATGGCTACACCTTC.

The chain joins TRBV7-2 to TRBJ2-5; D assignment may be TRBD1 or TRBD2 (6 bases each). Germline CDR1 and CDR2: SGHTA and FQGNSA. The CDR3 sequence is 14 residues long. The V gene lost 7 bases and the J gene lost 5 bases, with 17 bases spanning the gap. The CDR3 here is CASTPVGGRETQYF. The DNA for the CDR3 is TGTGCCAGCACCCCAGTTGGGGGGCGGGAGACCCAGTACTTC.

This chain links TRBV28 with TRBJ2-2, with 10 nucleotides matching TRBD2. This CDR3 contains 16 residues. CDR1 is MDHEN and CDR2 is SYDVKM in the germline V gene. Germline trimming cut 2 bases from V and 4 bases from J; bases unmatched to any gene: 4. Here the CDR3 reads CASSLGASGSTGELFF. In DNA, the CDR3 is TGTGCCAGCAGTTTAGGGGCTAGCGGGAGCACCGGGGAGCTGTTTTTT.

The genes are TRBV29-1 and TRBJ2-7; 7 nucleotides line up with TRBD1. The CDR3 length is 14 residues. V gave up 5 bases and J gave up 2 bases; unmatched junction bases: 9. The germline V gene has CDR1 SQVTM and CDR2 ANQGSEA. CDR3: CSVSYRGGPYEQYF. The DNA for the CDR3 is TGCAGCGTTTCCTACAGGGGTGGGCCCTACGAGCAGTACTTC.

The CDR3 DNA sequence: TGTGCCAGCAGCCGACTAGCGGGAGATTACGAGCAGTACTTC. Amino acids: CASSRLAGDYEQYF. V usage is TRBV14 and J usage is TRBJ2-7; 12 bases map to TRBD2. This CDR3 contains 14 residues. V lost 4 bases and J lost 4; bases outside the gene matches: 2. The V gene's germline CDR1 is SGHDN and CDR2 FVKESK. Full variable domain (remainder filled in from reference TRBV14 and TRBJ2-7): EAGVTQFPSHSVIEKGQTVTLRCDPISGHDNLYWYRRVMGKEIKFLLHFVKESKQDESGMPNNRFLAERTGGTYSTLKVQPAELEDSGVYFCASSRLAGDYEQYFGPGTRLTVT.

This clone was counted once. J is TRBJ2-7 and V is TRBV5-8, with 8 bases matching TRBD1. V lost 2 bases, J lost 2 bases, and 3 bases stayed unmatched. There are 14 residues in the CDR3. Per the germline V gene, CDR1 is SGHTS and CDR2 is YDEGEE. The CDR3 reads CASSLTTGAYEQYF. The CDR3 DNA follows: TGTGCCAGCAGCTTAACGACAGGGGCCTACGAGCAGTACTTC.

In the case of this clone: The identical CDR3 is also encoded by other nucleotide sequences in the sample. Here the CDR3 DNA reads TGCGCCAGCAGCTTCGGCCAAGAGACCCAGTACTTC. Amino acids: CASSFGQETQYF. The chain links TRBV5-1 to TRBJ2-5; no clear D gene. The CDR3 sequence is 12 residues long. Germline V gives CDR1 SGHRS, CDR2 YFSETQ. V lost 2 bases and J lost 1, with 3 bases in between.

The chain couples TRBV6-1 to TRBJ1-2, with 12 bases aligning to TRBD1. The CDR3 has 13 amino acids. Germline V gene lookup returns CDR1 MNHNS and CDR2 SASEGT. With 4 bases clipped from V and 8 bases from J, the junction kept 2 bases outside the gene matches. The CDR3 loop is CASSGGTGGGYTF. The DNA of the CDR3 is TGTGCCAGCAGTGGCGGGACAGGGGGCGGCTACACCTTC.

The rearrangement joins TRBV5-8 to TRBJ2-1; TRBD2 agrees at 9 bases. Germline CDR1 SGHTS, CDR2 YDEGEE. J was trimmed by 6 bases and V by 4 bases; bases with no gene match: 11. There are 16 residues in the CDR3. CDR3 nucleotide sequence: TGTGCCAGCAGCAATCGAGGCGGGAGGGCCGGCAATGAGCAGTTCTTC. Translating it yields CASSNRGGRAGNEQFF.

This chain joins TRBV10-3 and TRBJ1-3; 7 bases match TRBD1. Trimming removed 6 bases from V and 0 bases from J; junction bases left unmatched: 8. Germline CDR1 and CDR2: ENHRY and SYGVKD. The CDR3 is 16 amino acids. CDR3 nucleotides: TGTGCCATCAGGGAGGACAGGCGAGCCTCTGGAAACACCATATATTTT. Encoded protein: CAIREDRRASGNTIYF.

V and J are TRBV5-1 and TRBJ2-7; no clear D. The V and J ends lost 0 bases and 2 bases respectively, with 9 bases between them. Germline V gene lookup returns CDR1 SGHRS and CDR2 YFSETQ. The CDR3 consists of 14 residues. In DNA form, the CDR3 reads TGCGCCAGCAGCTTGGGACAAGAAGCCTACGAGCAGTACTTC. The encoded protein is CASSLGQEAYEQYF. The variable domain in full, with the rest retrieved from reference TRBV5-1 and TRBJ2-7, is KAGVTQTPRYLIKTRGQQVTLSCSPISGHRSVSWYQQTPGQGLQFLFEYFSETQRNKGNFPGRFSGRQFSNSRSEMNVSTLELGDSALYLCASSLGQEAYEQYFGPGTRLTVT.

The rearrangement uses TRBV6-1 and TRBJ2-7; the D gene is possibly TRBD2 (6 bases). V lost 4 bases and J 1 base, leaving 20 bases between the germline ends. The V gene's germline CDR1 is MNHNS and CDR2 SASEGT. The CDR3 extends over 17 amino acids. The CDR3 bases are TGTGCCAGCAGTGCCCGGGAGAGCCTTATTACGTCCTACGAGCAGTACTTC. Amino acids: CASSARESLITSYEQYF.

The chain employs TRBV5-8 and TRBJ2-3, with 12 bases lining up with TRBD2. CDR1 and CDR2 (germline): SGHTS, YDEGEE. V lost 4 bases to trimming and J lost 6 bases; unmatched junction nucleotides: 6. The CDR3 has 15 amino acids. CDR3 protein: CASSPGLAGKDTQYF. The CDR3 nucleotides are TGTGCCAGCAGCCCCGGACTAGCGGGAAAGGATACGCAGTATTTT.

The V and J genes are TRBV6-5 and TRBJ1-6; D is undetermined. Trimming took off 2 bases at V and 13 bases at J, with 9 bases between the two ends. Germline V gene data show CDR1 as MNHEY and CDR2 as SVGAGI. CDR3 size: 12 residues. The CDR3 DNA follows: TGTGCCAGCAGTTACCCGAATGGGCCCCTCCACTTT. Translation: CASSYPNGPLHF.

This clone occurred a few times. The rearrangement joins TRBV19 to TRBJ2-6; 11 bases are shared with TRBD1. Germline loops: CDR1 LNHDA, CDR2 SQIVND (reference sequence). J gave up 0 bases and V 5 bases, and 0 bases lay outside the gene matches. The CDR3 has 16 residues. The CDR3 loop reads CASSGTGGSGANVLTF. The CDR3 region has the DNA TGTGCCAGTAGTGGGACAGGGGGCTCTGGGGCCAACGTCCTGACTTTC. The complete variable domain, with remaining parts taken from reference TRBV19 and TRBJ2-6, reads DGGITQSPKYLFRKEGQNVTLSCEQNLNHDAMYWYRQDPGQGLRLIYYSQIVNDFQKGDIAEGYSVSREKKESFPLTVTSAQKNPTAFYLCASSGTGGSGANVLTFGAGSRLTVL.

The V gene is TRBV10-2, the J gene TRBJ2-7, with 9 bases matching TRBD2. Per the germline V gene, CDR1 is WSHSY and CDR2 is SAAADI. V dropped 4 bases and J dropped 5; count of bases not matched to a gene: 9. CDR3 length equals 15 residues. The CDR3, as DNA: TGCGCCAGCAGTGTTTTCGCGGGAGGGCTCGACGAGCAGTACTTC. It yields the protein CASSVFAGGLDEQYF.

This chain uses TRBV11-3 with TRBJ2-2; D gene uncertain. The CDR3 consists of 17 residues. The germline V gene encodes CDR1 SGHNT and CDR2 YENEEA. V gave up 2 bases and J gave up 1 base, with 14 bases separating them. CDR3: CASSLTALHENTGELFF. In nucleotides, the CDR3 is TGTGCCAGCAGCTTAACGGCCCTTCACGAGAACACCGGGGAGCTGTTTTTT.

The chain has TRBV9 and TRBJ2-3, with 9 bases lining up with TRBD2. This CDR3 has 12 residues. V trimming: 3 bases; J trimming: 9 bases; junction bases outside the gene matches: 2. Per germline, CDR1 SGDLS and CDR2 YYNGEE. CDR3 loop: CASSDSGRTQYF. The DNA for the CDR3 is TGTGCCAGCAGCGATAGCGGGAGAACGCAGTATTTT.

For this clone: This same CDR3 is encoded by further DNA sequences in the sample. The chain has TRBV9 and TRBJ1-3; a possible D gene is TRBD1 (5 bases). The V end was cut by 0 bases, the J end by 4 bases, with 5 bases between. Germline-derived CDR1 and CDR2 are SGDLS and YYNGEE. The CDR3 runs 13 residues. DNA of the CDR3: TGTGCCAGCAGCGTAGAGGGGGGAAACACCATATATTTT. Encoded protein: CASSVEGGNTIYF.

This clone appeared a single time. The rearrangement links TRBV27 to TRBJ2-5; TRBD1 aligns across 7 bases. This CDR3 spans 15 amino acids. V lost 2 bases to trimming and J lost 4 bases; unmatched junction nucleotides: 7. The germline gives CDR1 MNHEY, CDR2 SMNVEV (reference sequence). In DNA form, the CDR3 reads TGTGCCAGCAGTTTAGGTCAGGGGGATGGAGAGACCCAGTACTTC. It is translated as CASSLGQGDGETQYF.

The chain couples TRBV5-4 to TRBJ1-1; tentative D call: TRBD1 (5 bases). The CDR3 totals 13 residues. Looked up from germline, CDR1 is SGHNT and CDR2 is YYREEE (reference sequence). Trimming removed 2 bases from V and 7 bases from J, with 12 bases in between. The CDR3 here is CASSFGTVSEAFF. CDR3 coding DNA: TGTGCCAGCAGCTTCGGGACGGTGAGTGAAGCTTTCTTT. Complete variable domain (other parts from reference TRBV5-4 and TRBJ1-1): ETGVTQSPTHLIKTRGQQVTLRCSSQSGHNTVSWYQQALGQGPQFIFQYYREEENGRGNFPPRFSGLQFPNYSSELNVNALELDDSALYLCASSFGTVSEAFFGQGTRLTVV.

V gene TRBV20-1 combines with J gene TRBJ2-7; the D is unclear. The CDR3 contains 11 residues. CDR1 and CDR2 from the germline V gene are DFQATT and SNEGSKA (reference sequence). The V end lost 1 base, the J end lost 5 bases, and 6 bases lay between the germline ends. The CDR3 nucleotides are TGCAGTGCTAGAGTCGACCACGAGCAGTACTTC. It translates to CSARVDHEQYF.

This clone showed up just once. The chain combines TRBV7-2 with TRBJ2-5; 8 bases line up with TRBD2. CDR3 length: 15 residues. CDR1 is SGHTA and CDR2 is FQGNSA in the germline V gene. With V trimmed by 2 bases and J by 2 bases, 4 bases remained unmatched. CDR3 region: CASSLWGGRQETQYF. For the CDR3, the DNA is TGTGCCAGCAGCTTATGGGGCGGGAGGCAAGAGACCCAGTACTTC.

The chain couples TRBV30 to TRBJ2-3, with 7 bases that match TRBD2. CDR3 length equals 17 residues. The V gene's germline CDR1 is GTSNPN and CDR2 SVGIG (reference sequence). V was pared by 0 bases and J by 0 bases, with 9 bases of the junction left unmatched. The CDR3 DNA is TGTGCCTGGAGTGTACGTGGGAGGGCTGCTAGCACAGATACGCAGTATTTT. Translated: CAWSVRGRAASTDTQYF.

As DNA, the CDR3 is TGTGCCAGCAGTACGCGGACAGGACTCGAGCAGTACTTC. Translated, it gives CASSTRTGLEQYF. The chain combines TRBV28 with TRBJ2-7, with TRBD1 matching 7 bases. The CDR3 is 13 residues long. Germline V gives CDR1 MDHEN, CDR2 SYDVKM. Germline trimming cut 5 bases from V and 6 bases from J; bases unmatched to any gene: 7.

The chain is built from TRBV29-1 and TRBJ1-1; TRBD1 matches at 9 bases. This CDR3 is built from 15 residues. Looked up from germline, CDR1 is SQVTM and CDR2 is ANQGSEA. V lost 1 base and J lost 5; bases outside the gene matches: 8. CDR3 in DNA: TGCAGCGTTGAAGCGTCGGACAGGGGACGGACTGAAGCTTTCTTT. Translation: CSVEASDRGRTEAFF. Complete variable domain (other parts from reference TRBV29-1 and TRBJ1-1): SAVISQKPSRDICQRGTSLTIQCQVDSQVTMMFWYRQQPGQSLTLIATANQGSEATYESGFVIDKFPISRPNLTFSTLTVSNMSPEDSSIYLCSVEASDRGRTEAFFGQGTRLTVV.

The rearrangement joins TRBV30 to TRBJ2-3, with unresolved D. Per the germline V gene, CDR1 is GTSNPN and CDR2 is SVGIG (reference sequence). V was cut by 2 bases and J by 3 bases, with 9 bases left in between. This CDR3 is built from 13 residues. CDR3 in amino acids: CAWSHTGTDTQYF. In DNA, the CDR3 is TGTGCCTGGAGTCACACCGGGACAGATACGCAGTATTTT.

The chain employs TRBV4-2 and TRBJ2-3, with TRBD2 matching over 11 bases. CDR1 and CDR2 from the germline V gene are LGHNA and YNFKEQ. The V gene end was trimmed by 0 bases and the J gene end by 14 bases; junction bases not matched to a gene: 10. The CDR3 is 15 amino acids. Here the CDR3 reads CASSQEYLAGGGTYF. The CDR3 DNA reads as TGTGCCAGCAGCCAAGAATATCTAGCGGGAGGAGGGACGTATTTT.

The gene calls are TRBV6-6 and TRBJ1-2, with 7 positions matching TRBD1. The CDR3 loop spans 14 amino acids. Germline V CDR1 and CDR2: MNHNY, SVGAGI (reference sequence). J gave up 4 bases and V 6 bases, and 8 bases lay outside the gene matches. Here the CDR3 reads CASSSPDRAYGYTF. The DNA of the CDR3 is TGTGCCAGCAGCTCGCCCGACAGGGCCTATGGCTACACCTTC.

The chain recombines TRBV6-6 with TRBJ2-4; perhaps TRBD1 as D (5 bases). In germline, CDR1 is MNHNY, CDR2 SVGAGI (reference sequence). The CDR3 has 15 residues. Trimming removed 6 bases from V and 0 bases from J, with 12 bases in between. CDR3 region: CASRTDRLAKNIQYF. The CDR3 bases are TGTGCCAGCAGAACCGACAGACTAGCCAAAAACATTCAGTACTTC.

V usage is TRBV11-3 and J usage is TRBJ2-1, with 7 bases aligning to TRBD2. Trimming took 1 base from V and 3 from J; bases not matched to a gene: 6. The CDR3 length is 16 residues. Germline V gene sequence: CDR1 SGHNT, CDR2 YENEEA. The CDR3 here is CASSLGGDYIYNEQFF. The CDR3 DNA is TGTGCCAGCAGCTTAGGGGGGGACTATATCTACAATGAGCAGTTCTTC.

The chain recombines TRBV18 with TRBJ2-1; 8 bases fit TRBD1. The trim removed 6 bases at V and 3 bases at J, leaving 10 bases unmatched. From germline, CDR1 is KGHSH and CDR2 LQKENI. The CDR3 totals 16 residues. This CDR3 reads CASSRTGQGIYNEQFF. The CDR3 DNA reads as TGTGCCAGCTCCCGTACCGGACAGGGAATCTACAATGAGCAGTTCTTC.